This T cell receptor beta chain comes out of a study of blood T cell repertoires in COVID-19. Across the whole study: Samples taken during acute and convalescent COVID-19 were collected in the United States, Italy and Spain. PBMCs, B-cell-depleted T cells, or T cells were the source of the cDNA or gDNA that made up the material.

How the authors handled the data: How many nucleated cells were present was estimated from reference gene primer amplification. Only in-frame clones appear in the TCRdb table, and some are missing; sequencing was by immunoSEQ multiplex PCR. The DNA was the basis for D and trimming; V, J and clone size are from that table. The sample lists about 86,000 clones, roughly 78% seen once, with 0.95% to 1.5% in the top ten. CDR1 and CDR2 from the germline V gene are ENHRY and SYGVKD. Trimming shortened V by 2 bases and J by 6 bases, and 13 bases separated the two germline ends. This CDR3 spans 14 amino acids.

The sequence derives from a woman of 80 years or more with acute or convalescent COVID-19. The sequenced sample was peripheral blood. The chain combines TRBV10-3 with TRBJ1-2, with D possibly TRBD1 on 5 matching bases. The DNA for the CDR3 is TGTGCCATCAGTGAGGTGGCAGGGCCCAATGGCTACACCTTC. It encodes CAISEVAGPNGYTF.